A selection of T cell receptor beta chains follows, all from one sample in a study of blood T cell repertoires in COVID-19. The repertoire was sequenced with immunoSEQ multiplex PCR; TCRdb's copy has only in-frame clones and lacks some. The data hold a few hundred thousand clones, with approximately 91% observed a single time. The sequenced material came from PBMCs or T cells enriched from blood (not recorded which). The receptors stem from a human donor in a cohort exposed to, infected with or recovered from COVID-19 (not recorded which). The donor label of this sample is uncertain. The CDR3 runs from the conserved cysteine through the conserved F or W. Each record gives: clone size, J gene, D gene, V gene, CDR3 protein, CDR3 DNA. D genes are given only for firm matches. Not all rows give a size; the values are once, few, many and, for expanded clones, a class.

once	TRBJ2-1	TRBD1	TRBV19	CASSPDRAGQFF	TGTGCCAGTAGCCCTGACAGGGCCGGGCAGTTCTTC
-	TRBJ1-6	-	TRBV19	CASSTTDNSPLHF	TGTGCCAGTAGTACGACAGATAATTCACCCCTCCACTTT
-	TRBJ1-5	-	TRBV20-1	CSASYNNQPQHF	TGCAGTGCTAGTTACAACAATCAGCCCCAGCATTTT
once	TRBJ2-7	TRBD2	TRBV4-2	CASSQDRGRGGHSYEQYF	TGTGCCAGCAGCCAAGATCGGGGACGCGGGGGGCATTCCTACGAGCAGTACTTC
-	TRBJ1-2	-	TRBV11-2	CASRSNRYPNYGYTF	TGTGCCAGCAGAAGTAACAGATACCCTAACTATGGCTACACCTTC
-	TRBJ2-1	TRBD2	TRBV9	CASSVAGGPSSYNEQFF	TGTGCCAGCAGCGTAGCGGGGGGTCCTAGCTCCTACAATGAGCAGTTCTTC
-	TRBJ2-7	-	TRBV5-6	CASSPSLAATYEQYF	TGTGCCAGCAGCCCCTCCTTAGCCGCAACCTACGAGCAGTACTTC
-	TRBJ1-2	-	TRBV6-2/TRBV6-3	CASSYTRGTYGYTF	TGTGCCAGCAGTTACACCCGGGGAACTTATGGCTACACCTTC
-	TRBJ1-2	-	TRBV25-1	CASSDQGRDYGYTF	TGTGCCAGCAGTGACCAGGGCAGGGACTATGGCTACACCTTC
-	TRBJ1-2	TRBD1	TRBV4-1	CASSLSRGGRAINPNGYTF	TGCGCCAGCAGCCTTTCCAGAGGGGGCAGGGCTATAAACCCGAATGGCTACACCTTC
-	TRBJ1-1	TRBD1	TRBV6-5	CASSHTRQGTAFF	TGTGCCAGCAGTCATACCCGACAGGGGACGGCTTTCTTT
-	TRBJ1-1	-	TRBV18	CASSPDGGVTEAFF	TGTGCCAGCTCACCAGACGGGGGAGTCACTGAAGCTTTCTTT
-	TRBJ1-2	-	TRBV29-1	CSVEEGGYTF	TGCAGCGTTGAAGAGGGGGGGTACACCTTC
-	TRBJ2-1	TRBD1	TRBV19	CASGKNRGDSYNEQFF	TGTGCCAGTGGTAAGAACAGGGGGGATTCCTACAATGAGCAGTTCTTC
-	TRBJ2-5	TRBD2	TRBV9	CASSVARGGETQYF	TGTGCCAGCAGCGTAGCTCGGGGGGGAGAGACCCAGTACTTC
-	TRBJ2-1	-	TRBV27	CASSKSPYMDEQFF	TGTGCCAGCAGTAAATCGCCTTACATGGATGAGCAGTTCTTC
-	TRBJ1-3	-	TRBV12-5	CASGPGNSGNTIYF	TGTGCTAGTGGTCCAGGGAACTCTGGAAACACCATATATTTT
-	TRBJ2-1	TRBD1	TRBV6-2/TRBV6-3	CASSYRPGGGYNEQFF	TGTGCCAGCAGTTACCGCCCAGGGGGTGGGTACAATGAGCAGTTCTTC
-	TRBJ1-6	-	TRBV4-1	CASSQDVYRSLYNSPLHF	TGCGCCAGCAGCCAAGATGTATACAGGAGTCTATATAATTCACCCCTCCACTTT
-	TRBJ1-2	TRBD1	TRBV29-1	CSVEEPGQGSGYTF	TGCAGCGTTGAAGAGCCGGGACAGGGGTCTGGCTACACCTTC
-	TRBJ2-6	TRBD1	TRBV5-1	CASSRDRDAGANVLTF	TGCGCCAGCAGCCGGGACAGGGATGCCGGGGCCAACGTCCTGACTTTC
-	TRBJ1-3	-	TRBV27	CASSLGGFGNTIYF	TGTGCCAGCAGTTTAGGAGGGTTCGGAAACACCATATATTTT
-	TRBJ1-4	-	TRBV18	CASSPIRGKEGKLFF	TGTGCCAGCTCACCAATCCGGGGGAAGGAGGGAAAACTGTTTTTT
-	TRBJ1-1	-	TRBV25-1	CAAQGNTEAFF	TGTGCCGCCCAGGGAAACACTGAAGCTTTCTTT
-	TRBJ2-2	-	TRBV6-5	CASGRQPNTGELFF	TGTGCCAGCGGACGACAGCCGAACACCGGGGAGCTGTTTTTT
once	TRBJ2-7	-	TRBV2	CASRVERGGEQYF	TGTGCCAGCAGGGTGGAAAGGGGTGGCGAGCAGTACTTC
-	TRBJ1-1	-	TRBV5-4	CASSLGGGMNTEAFF	TGTGCCAGCAGCTTGGGGGGGGGCATGAACACTGAAGCTTTCTTT
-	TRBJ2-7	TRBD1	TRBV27	CASTDRGEQYF	TGTGCCAGCACGGACAGGGGCGAGCAGTACTTC
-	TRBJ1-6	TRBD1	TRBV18	CASSPSTGGVGSPLHF	TGTGCCAGCTCGCCCTCGACAGGGGGAGTGGGTTCACCCCTCCACTTT
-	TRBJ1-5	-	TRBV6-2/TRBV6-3	CASSLTGGGGQPQHF	TGTGCCAGCAGTCTTACGGGGGGAGGGGGTCAGCCCCAGCATTTT
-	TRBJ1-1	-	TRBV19	CASNPGLGLNTEAFF	TGTGCCAGTAACCCCGGACTCGGCCTGAACACTGAAGCTTTCTTT
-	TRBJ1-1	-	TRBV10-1	CASSEQQGLGAEAFF	TGCGCCAGCAGTGAGCAACAGGGCCTAGGGGCTGAAGCTTTCTTT
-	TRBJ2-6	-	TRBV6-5	CASQSGANVLTF	TGTGCCAGCCAGTCTGGGGCCAACGTCCTGACTTTC
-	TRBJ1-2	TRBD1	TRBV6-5	CASSTGGGGYTF	TGTGCCAGCAGTACAGGGGGCGGGGGCTACACCTTC
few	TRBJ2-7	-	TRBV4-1	CASSQVHPGTYEQYF	TGCGCCAGCAGCCAAGTTCATCCCGGGACCTACGAGCAGTACTTC
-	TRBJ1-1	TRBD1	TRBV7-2	CASSLDGQGGEAFF	TGTGCCAGCAGCTTAGACGGACAGGGCGGTGAAGCTTTCTTT
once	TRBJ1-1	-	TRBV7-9	CASSLDWGPTEAFF	TGTGCCAGCAGCTTAGATTGGGGCCCCACTGAAGCTTTCTTT
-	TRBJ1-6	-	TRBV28	CASSLAGIDSPLHF	TGTGCCAGCAGTTTGGCGGGGATCGATTCACCCCTCCACTTT
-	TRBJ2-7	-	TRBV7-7	CASSLAPGYEQYF	TGTGCCAGCAGCTTAGCTCCGGGCTACGAGCAGTACTTC
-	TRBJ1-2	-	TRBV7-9	CASSLGSGINYGYTF	TGTGCCAGCAGCTTAGGATCGGGAATAAACTATGGCTACACCTTC
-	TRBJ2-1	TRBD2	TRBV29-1	CSAGLAVGEQFF	TGCAGCGCCGGACTAGCGGTGGGTGAGCAGTTCTTC
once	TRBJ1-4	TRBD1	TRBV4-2	CASSQVGDRRKLFF	TGTGCCAGCAGCCAAGTCGGGGACAGGCGAAAACTGTTTTTT
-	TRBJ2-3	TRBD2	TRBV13	CASSLTRAGGADTQYF	TGTGCCAGCAGCTTAACTCGAGCGGGGGGGGCAGATACGCAGTATTTT
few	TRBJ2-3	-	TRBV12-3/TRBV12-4	CASKDSLTDTQYF	TGTGCCAGCAAGGACTCGCTCACAGATACGCAGTATTTT
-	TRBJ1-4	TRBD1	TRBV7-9	CASSPRRTGNNEKLFF	TGTGCCAGCAGCCCCAGAAGGACAGGCAATAATGAAAAACTGTTTTTT
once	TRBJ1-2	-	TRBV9	CASSVDAGNGGYTF	TGTGCCAGCAGCGTAGACGCAGGGAATGGTGGCTACACCTTC
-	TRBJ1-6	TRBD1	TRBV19	CASSRQQGRASPLHF	TGTGCCAGTAGTAGACAACAGGGGAGAGCCTCACCCCTCCACTTT
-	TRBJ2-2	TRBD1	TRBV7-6	CASSSPGQGVTGELFF	TGTGCCAGCAGCTCTCCCGGACAGGGGGTCACCGGGGAGCTGTTTTTT
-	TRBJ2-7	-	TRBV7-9	CASSLGSGYDEQYF	TGTGCCAGCAGCTTAGGGTCAGGGTATGATGAGCAGTACTTC
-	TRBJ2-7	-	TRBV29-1	CSVGTSTLSYEQYF	TGCAGCGTTGGGACATCTACCCTCTCCTACGAGCAGTACTTC
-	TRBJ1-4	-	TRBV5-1	CASSFRDKTNEKLFF	TGCGCCAGCAGCTTTAGGGACAAGACTAATGAAAAACTGTTTTTT